A selection of T cell receptor beta chains follows, all from one sample in a study of regulatory T cells in long-lasting Graves disease. TCRdb itself ran the multiplex PCR reads through MiXCR, one entry per CDR3 protein. The sample records about 540,000 distinct CDR3 sequences, roughly 14% being singletons. This sample also belongs to another study, concerning T cells in Graves' hyperthyroidism and ophthalmopathy.

Material: peripheral blood mononuclear cells (PBMCs), obtained at new diagnosis, from a patient treated with antithyroid drugs. The source of these receptors is a man under 40 with Graves disease. CDR3s include the opening cysteine and the closing phenylalanine or tryptophan. The order of the fields is D gene, J gene, clone size, V gene, CDR3 DNA, CDR3 protein. The D gene is left open where the match is weak. Part of the rows lack a size; the others show once, few, many or a class for expanded clones.

D gene: .
J gene: TRBJ1-5
clone size: many
V gene: TRBV5-1
CDR3 DNA: TGCGCCAGCAGCCAGGACACTAATCAGCCCCAGCATTTT
CDR3 protein: CASSQDTNQPQHF

D gene: TRBD1
J gene: TRBJ2-7
clone size: many
V gene: TRBV13
CDR3 DNA: TGTGCCAGCAGCTTTGGGGGCAGGGGGTTTTACGAGCAGTACTTC
CDR3 protein: CASSFGGRGFYEQYF

D gene: .
J gene: TRBJ1-5
clone size: .
V gene: TRBV28
CDR3 DNA: TGTGCCAGCATTCAAAGCAATCAGCCCCAGCATTTT
CDR3 protein: CASIQSNQPQHF

D gene: .
J gene: TRBJ2-7
clone size: many
V gene: TRBV5-1
CDR3 DNA: TGCGCCAGCAGCTTGAGGTCGGTAGGGGCCGGCGAGCAGTACTTC
CDR3 protein: CASSLRSVGAGEQYF

D gene: .
J gene: TRBJ1-6
clone size: few
V gene: TRBV27
CDR3 DNA: TGTGCCAGCAGTCCGCGGGACACTTTGTACTCCTATAATTCACCCCTCCACTTT
CDR3 protein: CASSPRDTLYSYNSPLHF

D gene: TRBD2
J gene: TRBJ2-7
clone size: many
V gene: TRBV10-3
CDR3 DNA: TGTGCCATCTCTCCAACTAGCGGGACCCTCTACGAGCAGTACTTC
CDR3 protein: CAISPTSGTLYEQYF

D gene: .
J gene: TRBJ2-3
clone size: many
V gene: TRBV3-1
CDR3 DNA: TGTGCCAGCAGCCAACTCCTCCGGGATACGCAGTATTTT
CDR3 protein: CASSQLLRDTQYF

D gene: TRBD1
J gene: TRBJ2-2
clone size: many
V gene: TRBV5-1
CDR3 DNA: TGCGCCAGCAGCTTGCCAGGGGGCGAAACCGGGGAGCTGTTTTTT
CDR3 protein: CASSLPGGETGELFF

D gene: TRBD2
J gene: TRBJ2-3
clone size: many
V gene: TRBV12-3/TRBV12-4
CDR3 DNA: TGTGCCAGCAGTCCTGCGGGAGGGATTACGCAGTATTTT
CDR3 protein: CASSPAGGITQYF

D gene: TRBD2
J gene: TRBJ2-1
clone size: .
V gene: TRBV24-1
CDR3 DNA: TGTGCCACCAGTGATGTGACTAGCGGGAGAATAAATGAGCAGTTCTTC
CDR3 protein: CATSDVTSGRINEQFF

D gene: .
J gene: TRBJ2-7
clone size: .
V gene: TRBV27
CDR3 DNA: TGTGCCAGCAGTTACCGAGGGTTGCGGGAGCAGTACTTC
CDR3 protein: CASSYRGLREQYF

D gene: TRBD2
J gene: TRBJ2-1
clone size: few
V gene: TRBV25-1
CDR3 DNA: TGTGCCAGCAGTGAATTTGGGGGGGGGTTGGATGAGCAGTTCTTC
CDR3 protein: CASSEFGGGLDEQFF

D gene: .
J gene: TRBJ2-7
clone size: .
V gene: TRBV6-2/TRBV6-3
CDR3 DNA: TGTGCCAGCAGTTACTCTTTGTACAAAAACTACGAGCAGTACTTC
CDR3 protein: CASSYSLYKNYEQYF

D gene: .
J gene: TRBJ2-1
clone size: .
V gene: TRBV10-2
CDR3 DNA: TGCGCCAGCAGTGAATATTCTCGCGGGACCTCCTACAATGAGCAGTTCTTC
CDR3 protein: CASSEYSRGTSYNEQFF

D gene: .
J gene: TRBJ1-2
clone size: many
V gene: TRBV30
CDR3 DNA: TGTGCCTGGAGAAACGGGCCGGAGGGCTACACCTTC
CDR3 protein: CAWRNGPEGYTF

D gene: TRBD2
J gene: TRBJ2-3
clone size: many
V gene: TRBV5-1
CDR3 DNA: TGCGCCAGCAGGCTAGCGGGAGAGTCCCAGTATTTT
CDR3 protein: CASRLAGESQYF

D gene: .
J gene: TRBJ2-3
clone size: many
V gene: TRBV5-1
CDR3 DNA: TGCGCCAGCCACACTGGAGGGACAACTAGCACAGATACGCAGTATTTT
CDR3 protein: CASHTGGTTSTDTQYF

D gene: .
J gene: TRBJ2-5
clone size: few
V gene: TRBV10-2
CDR3 DNA: TGCGCCAGCAGTGTAGGTGGGGGGGCCGGAGAGACCCAGTACTTC
CDR3 protein: CASSVGGGAGETQYF

D gene: .
J gene: TRBJ2-7
clone size: many
V gene: TRBV12-5
CDR3 DNA: TGTGCTAGTGGTTTTGGGACACTATACGAGCAGTACTTC
CDR3 protein: CASGFGTLYEQYF

D gene: .
J gene: TRBJ1-1
clone size: many
V gene: TRBV30
CDR3 DNA: TGTGCCTGGACTCCAACAGACAGAAACACTGAAGCTTTCTTT
CDR3 protein: CAWTPTDRNTEAFF

D gene: .
J gene: TRBJ2-6
clone size: few
V gene: TRBV11-2
CDR3 DNA: TGTGCCAGCAGCCCCTCCGGCCCGGTTATGGGGTCTGGGGCCAACGTCCTGACTTTC
CDR3 protein: CASSPSGPVMGSGANVLTF

D gene: .
J gene: TRBJ2-5
clone size: .
V gene: TRBV11-2
CDR3 DNA: TGTGCCAGCAGCTCAGAGGTCCGGGCCCTAGAGACCCAGTACTTC
CDR3 protein: CASSSEVRALETQYF

D gene: .
J gene: TRBJ2-1
clone size: few
V gene: TRBV3-1
CDR3 DNA: TGTGCCAGCAGCCCGACGGTCTTCGGTGGGCAGTTCTTC
CDR3 protein: CASSPTVFGGQFF

D gene: .
J gene: TRBJ2-5
clone size: many
V gene: TRBV20-1
CDR3 DNA: TGCAGTGCTAGAGGGAATCCGTGGCAGCCCCAAGAGACCCAGTACTTC
CDR3 protein: CSARGNPWQPQETQYF

D gene: .
J gene: TRBJ2-1
clone size: .
V gene: TRBV7-4
CDR3 DNA: TGTGCCAGCAGCCGCAGGGAGCGCGCCTACAATGAGCAGTTCTTC
CDR3 protein: CASSRRERAYNEQFF

D gene: TRBD1
J gene: TRBJ2-2
clone size: .
V gene: TRBV4-1
CDR3 DNA: TGCGCCAGCAGCCAAGATCAGGGGGCGATCACCGGGGAGCTGTTTTTT
CDR3 protein: CASSQDQGAITGELFF

D gene: .
J gene: TRBJ1-5
clone size: few
V gene: TRBV19
CDR3 DNA: TGTGCCAGTAGTAGTTCGGGGGGCCGCAATCAGCCCCAGCATTTT
CDR3 protein: CASSSSGGRNQPQHF

D gene: .
J gene: TRBJ2-7
clone size: few
V gene: TRBV6-1
CDR3 DNA: TGTGCCAGCACCGACCCCCTACTAGCACCTCTCGACGAGCAGTACTTC
CDR3 protein: CASTDPLLAPLDEQYF

D gene: TRBD2
J gene: TRBJ2-1
clone size: many
V gene: TRBV7-9
CDR3 DNA: TGTGCCAGCAGCACAGAGGGACTAGCGGGAAGTGAGCAGTTCTTC
CDR3 protein: CASSTEGLAGSEQFF

D gene: .
J gene: TRBJ1-1
clone size: many
V gene: TRBV5-1
CDR3 DNA: TGCGCCAGCAGCTTGGTGGCAGGGATGAGCGGCACTGAAGCTTTCTTT
CDR3 protein: CASSLVAGMSGTEAFF

D gene: TRBD2
J gene: TRBJ2-7
clone size: many
V gene: TRBV20-1
CDR3 DNA: TGCAGGGCCCCCCCCCCTCTAGCGGGAGGGCTTGAGCAGTACTTC
CDR3 protein: CRAPPPLAGGLEQYF

D gene: .
J gene: TRBJ2-5
clone size: many
V gene: TRBV5-1
CDR3 DNA: TGCGCCAGCAGCTTGGAACAGGCCGGCCTGGAGACCCAGTACTTC
CDR3 protein: CASSLEQAGLETQYF

D gene: .
J gene: TRBJ2-5
clone size: many
V gene: TRBV3-1
CDR3 DNA: TGTGCCAGCAGCCAAGAGCTATTAGTGGCGGAGACCCAGTACTTC
CDR3 protein: CASSQELLVAETQYF

D gene: TRBD2
J gene: TRBJ2-5
clone size: .
V gene: TRBV5-6
CDR3 DNA: TGTGCCAGCAGCCGAGACCTAGCGGGAGGCGCGTACCAAGAGACCCAGTACTTC
CDR3 protein: CASSRDLAGGAYQETQYF

D gene: .
J gene: TRBJ1-5
clone size: .
V gene: TRBV7-3
CDR3 DNA: TGTGCCAGCATTGGGGAAAGCAATCAGCCCCAGCATTTT
CDR3 protein: CASIGESNQPQHF

D gene: .
J gene: TRBJ1-6
clone size: .
V gene: TRBV3-1
CDR3 DNA: TGTGCCAGCAGCCAAGTTGATGCGGCCCTCCACTTT
CDR3 protein: CASSQVDAALHF

D gene: .
J gene: TRBJ2-1
clone size: many
V gene: TRBV20-1
CDR3 DNA: TGCAGTGCTAATCGGGATTACAATGAGCAGTTCTTC
CDR3 protein: CSANRDYNEQFF

D gene: TRBD2
J gene: TRBJ2-1
clone size: few
V gene: TRBV10-1
CDR3 DNA: TGCGCCAGCAGTGAGCCGGGACTAGCGGACACAAATGAGCAGTTCTTC
CDR3 protein: CASSEPGLADTNEQFF

D gene: TRBD1
J gene: TRBJ2-5
clone size: many
V gene: TRBV24-1
CDR3 DNA: TGTGCCACCAGTGACCCTACCGGACAGGGCATAGGGGAGACCCAGTACTTC
CDR3 protein: CATSDPTGQGIGETQYF

D gene: .
J gene: TRBJ2-7
clone size: many
V gene: TRBV2
CDR3 DNA: TGTCAGGTTCGACAGGAGACTTCCTACGAGCAGTACTTC
CDR3 protein: CQVRQETSYEQYF

D gene: TRBD2
J gene: TRBJ2-1
clone size: many
V gene: TRBV11-2
CDR3 DNA: TGTGCCAGCAGCCCCGGGAGGGCCGCCTACAATGAGCAGTTCTTC
CDR3 protein: CASSPGRAAYNEQFF

D gene: .
J gene: TRBJ1-4
clone size: many
V gene: TRBV12-3/TRBV12-4
CDR3 DNA: TGTGCCAGCACGGGCAGGGCATCCGGAAAACTGTTTTTT
CDR3 protein: CASTGRASGKLFF

D gene: TRBD2
J gene: TRBJ2-1
clone size: many
V gene: TRBV11-2
CDR3 DNA: TGTGCCAGCAGCCCACGGGGGACTAGCGGGATCAATGAGCAGTTCTTC
CDR3 protein: CASSPRGTSGINEQFF

D gene: TRBD1
J gene: TRBJ2-4
clone size: many
V gene: TRBV7-2
CDR3 DNA: TGTGCCAGCAGCCCCCTACAGGGGGAAATGGCCAAAAACATTCAGTACTTC
CDR3 protein: CASSPLQGEMAKNIQYF

D gene: .
J gene: TRBJ1-5
clone size: many
V gene: TRBV20-1
CDR3 DNA: TGCAGCGTGGGATCAGGGAACCAGCCCCAGCATTTT
CDR3 protein: CSVGSGNQPQHF